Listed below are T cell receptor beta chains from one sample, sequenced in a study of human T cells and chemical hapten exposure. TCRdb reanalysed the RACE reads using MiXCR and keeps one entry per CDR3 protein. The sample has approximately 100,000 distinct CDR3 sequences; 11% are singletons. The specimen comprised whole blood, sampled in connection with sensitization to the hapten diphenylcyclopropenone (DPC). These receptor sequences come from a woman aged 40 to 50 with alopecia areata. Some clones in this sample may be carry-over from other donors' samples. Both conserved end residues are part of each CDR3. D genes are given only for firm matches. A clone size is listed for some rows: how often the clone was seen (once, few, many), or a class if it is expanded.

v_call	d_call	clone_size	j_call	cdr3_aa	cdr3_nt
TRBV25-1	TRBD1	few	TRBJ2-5	CASSDDRGPAQETQYF	TGTGCCAGCAGTGACGACAGGGGGCCCGCCCAGGAGACCCAGTACTTC
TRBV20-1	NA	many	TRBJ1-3	CSARASSSGNTIYF	TGCAGTGCTAGAGCGTCAAGCTCTGGAAACACCATATATTTT
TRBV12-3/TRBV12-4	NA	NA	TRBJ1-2	CASTAEAGSVGYTF	TGTGCCAGCACCGCCGAGGCAGGTTCGGTTGGCTACACCTTC
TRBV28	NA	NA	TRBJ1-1	CASSLVGRTDTEAFF	TGTGCCAGCAGTTTAGTCGGACGGACAGACACTGAAGCTTTCTTT
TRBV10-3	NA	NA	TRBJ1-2	CAIKATGSGGYTF	TGTGCCATCAAGGCGACAGGCTCCGGGGGCTACACCTTC
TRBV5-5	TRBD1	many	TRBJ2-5	CASSLRQGKETQYF	TGTGCCAGCAGCCTCCGACAGGGAAAAGAGACCCAGTACTTC
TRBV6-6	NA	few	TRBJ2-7	CATRDQNYEQYF	TGTGCCACCCGGGACCAAAACTACGAGCAGTACTTC
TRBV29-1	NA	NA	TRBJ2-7	CSVGQGRSYEQYF	TGCAGCGTTGGTCAGGGGAGGTCCTACGAGCAGTACTTC
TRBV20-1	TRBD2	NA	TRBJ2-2	CSARTSGRANTGELFF	TGCAGTGCCCGGACTAGCGGGAGGGCGAACACCGGGGAGCTGTTTTTT
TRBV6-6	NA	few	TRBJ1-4	CASSYLSPGGTGGGEKLFF	TGTGCCAGCAGTTACTTATCCCCGGGGGGAACGGGTGGAGGTGAAAAACTGTTTTTT
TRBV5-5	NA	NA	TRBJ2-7	CASSLGLQGPYEQYF	TGTGCCAGCAGCTTGGGGTTGCAGGGCCCCTACGAGCAGTACTTC
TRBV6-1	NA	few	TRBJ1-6	CASSEEGEASPLHF	TGTGCCAGCAGTGAAGAGGGTGAGGCTTCACCCCTCCACTTT
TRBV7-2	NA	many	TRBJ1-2	CASSLVAYGYTF	TGTGCCAGCAGCTTAGTTGCCTATGGCTACACCTTC
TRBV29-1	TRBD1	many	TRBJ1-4	CSVATGSNEKLFF	TGCAGCGTTGCGACAGGGAGTAATGAAAAACTGTTTTTT
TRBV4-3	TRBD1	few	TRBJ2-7	CASSQDDRGREQYF	TGCGCCAGCAGCCAAGATGACAGGGGGCGCGAGCAGTACTTC
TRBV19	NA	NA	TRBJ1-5	CASSIDHPGPQHF	TGTGCCAGTAGTATAGACCACCCAGGGCCCCAGCATTTT
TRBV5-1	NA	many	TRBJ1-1	CASSVDGSRGNTEAFF	TGCGCCAGCAGCGTGGACGGGAGCCGAGGGAACACTGAAGCTTTCTTT
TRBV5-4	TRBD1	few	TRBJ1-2	CASSPEGTGVSANYGYTF	TGTGCCAGCAGCCCGGAGGGGACAGGGGTTTCCGCTAACTATGGCTACACCTTC
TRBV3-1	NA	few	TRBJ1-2	CASRHSLQGYTF	TGTGCCAGCAGACACAGCCTACAAGGCTACACCTTC
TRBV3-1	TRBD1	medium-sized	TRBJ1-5	CASSPTGGSNQPQHF	TGTGCCAGCAGCCCGACAGGGGGAAGCAATCAGCCCCAGCATTTT
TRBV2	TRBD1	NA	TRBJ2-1	CASSDRDRGKNEQFF	TGTGCCAGCAGTGACCGGGACAGGGGGAAGAATGAGCAGTTCTTC
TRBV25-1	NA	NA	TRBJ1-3	CASSELPGNTIYF	TGTGCCAGCAGTGAATTGCCTGGAAACACCATATATTTT
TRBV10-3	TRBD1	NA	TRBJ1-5	CAISVQGRGQPQHF	TGTGCCATCAGTGTACAGGGGCGGGGGCAGCCCCAGCATTTT
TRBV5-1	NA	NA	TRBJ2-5	CASSLGGTQETQYF	TGCGCCAGCAGCTTGGGGGGGACCCAAGAGACCCAGTACTTC
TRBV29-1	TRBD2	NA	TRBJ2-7	CSVTAGVSYEQYF	TGCAGCGTCACAGCGGGAGTGTCCTACGAGCAGTACTTC
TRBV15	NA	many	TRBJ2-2	CATSRDRKSKKTGELFF	TGTGCCACCAGCAGAGATCGAAAGAGTAAGAAGACCGGGGAGCTGTTTTTT
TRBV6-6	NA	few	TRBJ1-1	CASIRRPGADTEAFF	TGTGCCAGCATTCGAAGGCCAGGGGCGGACACTGAAGCTTTCTTT
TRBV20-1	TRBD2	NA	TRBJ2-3	CSARGGLAGVRDTQYF	TGCAGTGCTAGAGGAGGACTAGCGGGAGTTCGAGATACGCAGTATTTT
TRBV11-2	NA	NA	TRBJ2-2	CASSLVPVTGELFF	TGTGCCAGCAGCTTAGTACCAGTCACCGGGGAGCTGTTTTTT
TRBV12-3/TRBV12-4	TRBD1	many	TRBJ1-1	CASSRTGLNTEAFF	TGTGCCAGCAGTCGGACAGGGCTTAACACTGAAGCTTTCTTT
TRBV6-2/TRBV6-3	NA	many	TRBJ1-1	CASSPLIQGTEAFF	TGTGCCAGCAGCCCCCTCATCCAGGGTACTGAAGCTTTCTTT
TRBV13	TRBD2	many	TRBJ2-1	CASSSGTSGTDEQFF	TGTGCCAGCAGCTCCGGGACTAGCGGGACCGATGAGCAGTTCTTC
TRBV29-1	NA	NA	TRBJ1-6	CSARTEASLTSPLHF	TGCAGCGCCAGGACAGAGGCTAGTCTAACCTCACCCCTCCACTTT
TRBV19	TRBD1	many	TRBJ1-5	CASSGDRGSGPQHF	TGTGCCAGTAGTGGGGACAGGGGCTCGGGGCCCCAGCATTTT
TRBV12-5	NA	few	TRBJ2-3	CASALELGGHTQYF	TGTGCTAGTGCCCTCGAACTGGGGGGGCATACGCAGTATTTT
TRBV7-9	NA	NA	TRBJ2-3	CASSSQGSDTQYF	TGTGCCAGCAGCTCCCAGGGGTCCGATACGCAGTATTTT
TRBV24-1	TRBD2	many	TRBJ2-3	CATSDPSGRATDTQYF	TGTGCCACCAGTGATCCTAGCGGGAGGGCCACAGATACGCAGTATTTT
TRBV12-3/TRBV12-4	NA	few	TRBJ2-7	CASSFRGPYEQYF	TGTGCCAGCAGTTTCAGGGGCCCCTACGAGCAGTACTTC
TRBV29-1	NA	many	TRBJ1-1	CSVGRQAGRTEAFF	TGCAGCGTTGGGCGACAGGCGGGGAGGACTGAAGCTTTCTTT
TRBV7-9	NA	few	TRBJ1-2	CASRPTGNNYGYTF	TGTGCCAGCAGGCCCACGGGGAACAACTATGGCTACACCTTC
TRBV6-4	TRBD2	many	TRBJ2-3	CASSDSSGTSEDTQYF	TGTGCCAGCAGTGACTCCTCCGGGACTAGTGAAGATACGCAGTATTTT
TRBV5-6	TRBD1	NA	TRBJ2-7	CASSLGTGAYEQYF	TGTGCCAGCAGCTTGGGGACAGGGGCCTACGAGCAGTACTTC
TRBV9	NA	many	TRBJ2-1	CASSSRRGGRGTYNEQFF	TGTGCCAGCAGCTCTCGAAGGGGGGGCAGGGGCACCTACAATGAGCAGTTCTTC
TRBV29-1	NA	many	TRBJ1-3	CSVSLTRSGNTIYF	TGCAGCGTTTCTCTGACACGCTCTGGAAACACCATATATTTT
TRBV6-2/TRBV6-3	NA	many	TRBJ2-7	CASSYSKLGYEQYF	TGTGCCAGCAGTTACTCGAAACTAGGGTACGAGCAGTACTTC
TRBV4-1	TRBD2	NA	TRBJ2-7	CASSQGLAGSSSYEQYF	TGCGCCAGCAGCCAAGGATTAGCGGGGTCGAGCTCCTACGAGCAGTACTTC
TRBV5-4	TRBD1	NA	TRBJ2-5	CASSLGTGGGETQYF	TGTGCCAGCAGCTTGGGGACAGGGGGAGGAGAGACCCAGTACTTC
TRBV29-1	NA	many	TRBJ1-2	CSVVGDYGYTF	TGCAGCGTTGTGGGGGACTATGGCTACACCTTC
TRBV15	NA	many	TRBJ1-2	CATSNPGQNYGYTF	TGTGCCACCAGCAATCCGGGACAAAACTATGGCTACACCTTC
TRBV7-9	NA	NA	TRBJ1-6	CASSQSRGDSPLHF	TGTGCCAGCAGCCAATCAAGGGGGGATTCACCCCTCCACTTT
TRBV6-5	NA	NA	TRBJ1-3	CASQLGNTIYF	TGTGCCAGCCAGTTAGGAAACACCATATATTTT
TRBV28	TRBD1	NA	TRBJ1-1	CASSGYSGQGGAFF	TGTGCCAGCAGTGGGTACTCCGGACAGGGGGGAGCTTTCTTT
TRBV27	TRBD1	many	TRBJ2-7	CASSLTRQGAHEQYF	TGTGCCAGCAGTTTAACCCGACAGGGGGCTCACGAGCAGTACTTC